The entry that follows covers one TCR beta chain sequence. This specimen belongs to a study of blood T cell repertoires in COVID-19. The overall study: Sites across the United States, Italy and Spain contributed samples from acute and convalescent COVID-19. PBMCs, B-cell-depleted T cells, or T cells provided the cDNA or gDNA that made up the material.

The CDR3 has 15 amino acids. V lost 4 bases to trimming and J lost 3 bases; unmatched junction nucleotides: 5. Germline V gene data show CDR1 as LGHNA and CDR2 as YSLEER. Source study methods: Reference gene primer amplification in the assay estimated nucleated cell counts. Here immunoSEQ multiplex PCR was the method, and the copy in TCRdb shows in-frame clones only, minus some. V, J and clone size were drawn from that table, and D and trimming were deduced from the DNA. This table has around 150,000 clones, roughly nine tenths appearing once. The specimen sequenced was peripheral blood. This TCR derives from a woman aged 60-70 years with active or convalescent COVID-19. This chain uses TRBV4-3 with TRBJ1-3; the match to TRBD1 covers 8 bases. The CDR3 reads CASSPQGALGNTIYF. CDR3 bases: TGCGCCAGCAGCCCCCAGGGGGCGCTTGGAAACACCATATATTTT.